This TCR beta chain comes out of a study of human T cells and chemical hapten exposure. TCRdb re-derived calls from the RACE reads in MiXCR, one entry per CDR3 protein. Of more than 95,000 distinct CDR3 sequences listed, less than 35% are singletons. The time point here: patch test 3, about 24 weeks after DPC sensitization. Treatment indicated: therapeutic diphenylcyclopropenone sensitization with weekly scalp DPC. Drawing of blood took place ahead of applying each patch test. Someone pulled total RNA out of unfractionated whole blood. V shed 1 base and J shed 4 bases, with 9 bases lying between them. The length of the CDR3 is 14 residues. Germline V gene data show CDR1 as LNHNV and CDR2 as YYDKDF (reference sequence).

The TCR sequence derives from a man aged 35 to 55 with alopecia areata. Some clones in this sample may be carry-over from other donors' samples. V and J are TRBV15 and TRBJ2-3; D not resolved. Sequences were derived from whole blood, sampled in connection with sensitization to the hapten diphenylcyclopropenone (DPC). The DNA of the CDR3 is TGTGCCACCAGCAGAGTGGGCCAGTCAGATACGCAGTATTTT. It specifies CATSRVGQSDTQYF.